This TCR beta chain was sequenced for a study of OX40 agonist ivuxolimab in advanced cancers. Study in general: Partial responses were observed in three patients, of whom one had hepatocellular carcinoma and two had cutaneous melanoma. Study findings and constraints: The antigens recognized by the expanded peripheral T cells, that is their antigen specificity, were not determined. Low normalized T-cell clonal expansion also characterized some of the nonresponders. CD8+ T cells showed, on average, more clonal expansion than CD4+ cells.

Generated by immunoSEQ multiplex PCR, the TCRdb table keeps only in-frame clones and is missing some. Of 35,000 to 45,000 clones listed, about 85% are singletons. Notes on this clone: Antigen unknown.

The V end lost 3 bases, the J end lost 4 bases, and 11 bases lay between the germline ends. This CDR3 is 14 amino acids long. In germline, CDR1 is LNHDA, CDR2 SQIVND (reference sequence). This receptor was obtained from an adult with an advanced solid tumor such as melanoma, head and neck, liver or kidney cancer. The V and J genes are TRBV19 and TRBJ2-3, with D possibly being TRBD1 (5 bases). The source was CD4+ or CD8+ T cells sorted from blood, collected in a trial of the OX40 agonist ivuxolimab. CDR3 sequence: CASSIASGSDTQYF. In DNA, the CDR3 is TGTGCCAGTAGTATCGCCTCAGGGTCAGATACGCAGTATTTT.